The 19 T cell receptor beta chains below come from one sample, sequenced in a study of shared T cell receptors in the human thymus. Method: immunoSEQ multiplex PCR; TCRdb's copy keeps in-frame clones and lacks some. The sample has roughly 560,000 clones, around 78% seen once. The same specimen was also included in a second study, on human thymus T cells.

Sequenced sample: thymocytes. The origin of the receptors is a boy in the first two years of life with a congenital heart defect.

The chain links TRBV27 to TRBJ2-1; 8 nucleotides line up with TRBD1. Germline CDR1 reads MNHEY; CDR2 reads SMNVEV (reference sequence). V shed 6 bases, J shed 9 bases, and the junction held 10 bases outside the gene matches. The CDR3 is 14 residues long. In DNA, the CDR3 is TGTGCCAGCAGCCCGGGGGACAGGTGGGTTGAGCAGTTCTTC. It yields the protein CASSPGDRWVEQFF.

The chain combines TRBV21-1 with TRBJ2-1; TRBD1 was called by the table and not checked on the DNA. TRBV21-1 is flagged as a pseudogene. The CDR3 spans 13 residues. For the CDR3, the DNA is TGTGCCAGCAGCAAAAGCAGGGTCAATGAGCAGTTCTTC. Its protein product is CASSKSRVNEQFF.

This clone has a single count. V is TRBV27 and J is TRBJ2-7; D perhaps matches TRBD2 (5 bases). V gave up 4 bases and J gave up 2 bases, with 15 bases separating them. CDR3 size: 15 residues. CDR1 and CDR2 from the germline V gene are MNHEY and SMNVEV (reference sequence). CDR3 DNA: TGTGCCAGCAGTTCCCGCGCCCCGCGGGCCTACGAGCAGTACTTC. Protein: CASSSRAPRAYEQYF.

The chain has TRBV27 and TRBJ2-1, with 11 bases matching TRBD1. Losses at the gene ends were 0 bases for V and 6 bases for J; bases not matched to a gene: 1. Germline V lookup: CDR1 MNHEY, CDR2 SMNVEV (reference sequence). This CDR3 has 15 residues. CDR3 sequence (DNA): TGTGCCAGCAGTTTATCGGGACAGGGGGGCAATGAGCAGTTCTTC. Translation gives CASSLSGQGGNEQFF.

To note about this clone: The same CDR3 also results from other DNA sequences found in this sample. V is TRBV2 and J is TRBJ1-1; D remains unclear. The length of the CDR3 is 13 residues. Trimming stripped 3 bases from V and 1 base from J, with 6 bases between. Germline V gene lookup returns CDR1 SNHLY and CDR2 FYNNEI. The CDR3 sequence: CASSESRNTEAFF. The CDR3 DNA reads TGTGCCAGCAGTGAGTCCAGGAACACTGAAGCTTTCTTT.

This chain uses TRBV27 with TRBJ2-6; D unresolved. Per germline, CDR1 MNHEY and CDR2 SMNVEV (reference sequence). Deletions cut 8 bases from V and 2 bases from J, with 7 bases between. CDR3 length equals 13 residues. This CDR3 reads CASLRAGANVLTF. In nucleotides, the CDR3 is TGTGCCAGCTTGCGCGCTGGGGCCAACGTCCTGACTTTC. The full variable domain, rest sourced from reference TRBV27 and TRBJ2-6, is EAQVTQNPRYLITVTGKKLTVTCSQNMNHEYMSWYRQDPGLGLRQIYYSMNVEVTDKGDVPEGYKVSRKEKRNFPLILESPSPNQTSLYFCASLRAGANVLTFGAGSRLTVL.

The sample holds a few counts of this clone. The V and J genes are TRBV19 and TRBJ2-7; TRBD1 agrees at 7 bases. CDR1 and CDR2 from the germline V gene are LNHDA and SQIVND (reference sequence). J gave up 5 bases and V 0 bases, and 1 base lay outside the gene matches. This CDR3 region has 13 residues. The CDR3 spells CASSIEGGDEQYF. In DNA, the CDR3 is TGTGCCAGTAGTATAGAAGGGGGCGACGAGCAGTACTTC.

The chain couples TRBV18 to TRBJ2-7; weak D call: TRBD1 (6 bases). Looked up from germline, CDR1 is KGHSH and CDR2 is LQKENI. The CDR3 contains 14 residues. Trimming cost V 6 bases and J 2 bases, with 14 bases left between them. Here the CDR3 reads CASSPAQGTYEQYF. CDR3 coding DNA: TGTGCCAGCTCCCCGGCGCAGGGGACCTACGAGCAGTACTTC.

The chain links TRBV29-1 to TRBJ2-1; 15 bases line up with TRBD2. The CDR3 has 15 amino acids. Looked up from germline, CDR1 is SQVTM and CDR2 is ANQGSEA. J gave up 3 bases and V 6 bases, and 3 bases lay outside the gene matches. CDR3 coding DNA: TGCAGCGTCAGGACTAGCGGGAGGGACTACAATGAGCAGTTCTTC. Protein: CSVRTSGRDYNEQFF.

The DNA of the CDR3 is TGTGCCAGCAGCTTAGGGGAAGCGGGATCAAGCTACGAGCAGTACTTC. It encodes CASSLGEAGSSYEQYF. This chain links TRBV13 with TRBJ2-7, with TRBD2 matching 7 bases. Trimming took 0 bases from V and 3 from J; bases not matched to a gene: 8. Germline V gives CDR1 PRHDT, CDR2 FYEKMQ (reference sequence). The CDR3 consists of 16 residues.

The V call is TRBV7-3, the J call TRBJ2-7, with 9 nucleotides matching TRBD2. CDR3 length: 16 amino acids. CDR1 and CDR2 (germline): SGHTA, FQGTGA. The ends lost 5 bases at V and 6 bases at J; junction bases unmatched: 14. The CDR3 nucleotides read TGTGCCAGCAGCCCGGGAACGACTAGCGGAAAGACCGAGCAGTACTTC. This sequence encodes CASSPGTTSGKTEQYF.

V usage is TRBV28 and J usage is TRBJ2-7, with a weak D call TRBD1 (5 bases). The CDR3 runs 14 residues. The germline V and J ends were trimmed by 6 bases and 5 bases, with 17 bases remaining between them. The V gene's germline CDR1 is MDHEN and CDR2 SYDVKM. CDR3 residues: CASRHQIRVHEQYF. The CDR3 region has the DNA TGTGCCAGCAGACATCAGATCAGGGTCCACGAGCAGTACTTC.

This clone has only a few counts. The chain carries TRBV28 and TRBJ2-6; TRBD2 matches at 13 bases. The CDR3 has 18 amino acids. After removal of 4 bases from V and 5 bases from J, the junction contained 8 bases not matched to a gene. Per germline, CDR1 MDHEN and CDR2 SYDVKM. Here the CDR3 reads CASSSRPGTSGRANVLTF. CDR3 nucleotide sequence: TGTGCCAGCAGTTCCCGACCCGGGACTAGCGGGAGGGCCAACGTCCTGACTTTC. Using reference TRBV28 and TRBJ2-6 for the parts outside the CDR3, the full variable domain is DVKVTQSSRYLVKRTGEKVFLECVQDMDHENMFWYRQDPGLGLRLIYFSYDVKMKEKGDIPEGYSVSREKKERFSLILESASTNQTSMYLCASSSRPGTSGRANVLTFGAGSRLTVL.

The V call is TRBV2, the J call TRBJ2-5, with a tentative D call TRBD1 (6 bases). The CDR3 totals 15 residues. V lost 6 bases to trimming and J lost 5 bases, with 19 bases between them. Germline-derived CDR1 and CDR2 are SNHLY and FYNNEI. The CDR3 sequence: CASSPRQAPRETQYF. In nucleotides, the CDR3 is TGTGCCAGCAGCCCCCGACAGGCCCCTAGGGAGACCCAGTACTTC.

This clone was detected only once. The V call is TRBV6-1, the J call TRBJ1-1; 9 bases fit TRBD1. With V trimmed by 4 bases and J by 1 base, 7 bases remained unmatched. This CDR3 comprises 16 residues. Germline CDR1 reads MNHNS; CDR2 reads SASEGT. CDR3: CASSGGTGRRNTEAFF. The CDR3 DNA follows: TGTGCCAGCAGTGGCGGGACAGGGAGGCGGAACACTGAAGCTTTCTTT.

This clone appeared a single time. CDR3 protein: CASSSRTSGVYEQYF. The CDR3 coding sequence is TGTGCCAGCAGCTCCCGGACTAGCGGGGTCTACGAGCAGTACTTC. The V gene is TRBV6-5, the J gene TRBJ2-7, with TRBD2 matching 12 bases. Trimming removed 6 bases from V and 3 bases from J; junction bases left unmatched: 6. CDR3 length: 15 residues. Germline CDR1 and CDR2: MNHEY and SVGAGI.

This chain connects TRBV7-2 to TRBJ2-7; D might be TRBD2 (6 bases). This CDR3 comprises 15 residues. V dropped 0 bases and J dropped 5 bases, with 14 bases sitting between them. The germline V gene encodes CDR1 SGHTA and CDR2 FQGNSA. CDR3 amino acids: CASSLARRAVNEQYF. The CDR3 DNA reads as TGTGCCAGCAGCTTAGCGCGGAGGGCGGTAAACGAGCAGTACTTC.

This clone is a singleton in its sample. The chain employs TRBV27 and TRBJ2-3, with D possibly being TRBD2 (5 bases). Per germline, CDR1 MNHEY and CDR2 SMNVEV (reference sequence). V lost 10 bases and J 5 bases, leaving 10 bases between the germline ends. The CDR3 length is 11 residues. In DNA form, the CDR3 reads TGTGCCATCCAGGCGGGAGATACGCAGTATTTT. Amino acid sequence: CAIQAGDTQYF.

The CDR3 loop is CASSQEDGHFRSDTQYF. The CDR3 DNA follows: TGTGCCAGCAGCCAAGAGGATGGGCACTTCCGATCGGATACGCAGTATTTT. V usage is TRBV14 and J usage is TRBJ2-3; D gene uncertain. The CDR3 consists of 17 residues. Trimming left V 0 bases short and J 6 bases short, with 19 bases between. Germline CDR1 SGHDN, CDR2 FVKESK.